The rows below give T cell receptor beta chains drawn from one sample of a study of graft-versus-host responses after intestinal transplantation. The repertoire was sequenced with immunoSEQ multiplex PCR; TCRdb's copy has only in-frame clones and lacks some. Of more than 65,000 clones in the sample, nearly 85% were seen once. The antigens these receptors bind are not known. This sample comprised unstimulated CD4+ T cells sorted from spleen or lymph node cells, obtained before transplant. The receptors shown here come from a human donor who was the organ donor for an intestinal transplant. Both conserved end residues are trimmed from each CDR3. A D gene is named only where the DNA matches it firmly.

TRBV9,TRBD2,TRBJ2-3,ASSVGSGGTHTDTQY
TRBV19,TRBD1,TRBJ1-4,ASSDGTGGHEKLF
TRBV20-1,-,TRBJ2-2,SALYTGELF
TRBV6-4,TRBD1,TRBJ2-4,ASSDTQGEGNIQY
TRBV9,-,TRBJ1-2,ASSPLQLYGYT
TRBV5-1,-,TRBJ1-1,ASSLQGWNTEAF
TRBV5-6,TRBD2,TRBJ2-1,ASSLSGGASSEQF
TRBV4-1,TRBD2,TRBJ2-5,ASSQEASGAWETQY
TRBV4-2,-,TRBJ1-1,ASSQVMGEEAF
TRBV6-6,-,TRBJ2-2,ASSLWDNGELF
TRBV5-1,TRBD2,TRBJ2-5,ASSLARWTSGQETQY
TRBV6-5,-,TRBJ1-4,ASSYVSVQGNEKLF
TRBV13,TRBD2,TRBJ2-1,ASSRNGGAPYNEQF
TRBV9,TRBD2,TRBJ2-3,ASSVVGTSWADTQY
TRBV27,TRBD1,TRBJ1-5,ASSGRGQGQPQH
TRBV25-1,TRBD1,TRBJ2-5,ASSDGQGQETQY
TRBV7-8,-,TRBJ1-4,AVGSDSRKEKLF
TRBV4-1,-,TRBJ1-1,ASSQEVSRVTEAF
TRBV30,-,TRBJ1-4,AWSGSEQYEKLF